The 26 T cell receptor beta chains below come from one sample, sequenced in a study of blood T cell repertoires in COVID-19. Clones were read by immunoSEQ multiplex PCR, and TCRdb kept only the in-frame ones, dropping some. The sample contains about 360,000 clones, about 90% of which appear only once. The sample consisted of PBMCs or T cells enriched from blood (not recorded which). These receptors came from a man in his forties or fifties in a cohort exposed to, infected with or recovered from COVID-19 (not recorded which).

This clone came up once. The rearrangement joins TRBV7-2 to TRBJ2-1; D is unresolved. Between the trimmed V and J ends, which lost 5 bases and 0 bases, there was a span of 11 bases. The CDR3 loop spans 15 amino acids. Germline V gene sequence: CDR1 SGHTA, CDR2 FQGNSA. The chain's CDR3 is CASSGSTGSYNEQFF. CDR3 DNA: TGTGCCAGCAGCGGGTCAACGGGCTCCTACAATGAGCAGTTCTTC.

The rearrangement joins TRBV10-3 to TRBJ2-2, with 8 bases that match TRBD2. V was clipped by 2 bases and J by 1 base; unmatched bases: 0. Germline V CDR1 and CDR2: ENHRY, SYGVKD. CDR3 length: 15 amino acids. Written as DNA, the CDR3 is TGTGCCATCAGTGAGACTAGCGGGAACACCGGGGAGCTGTTTTTT. Its translation: CAISETSGNTGELFF.

The CDR3 DNA follows: TGTGCCAGCAGTTTCATAGGGGAGGGCTATGGCTACACCTTC. As protein: CASSFIGEGYGYTF. J is TRBJ1-2 and V is TRBV27; tentative D call: TRBD1 (5 bases). This CDR3 has 14 residues. Germline V gene data show CDR1 as MNHEY and CDR2 as SMNVEV (reference sequence). Trimming removed 3 bases from V and 4 bases from J, with 12 bases in between.

The chain recombines TRBV7-9 with TRBJ2-1; D possibly corresponds to TRBD2 (6 bases). The CDR3 is 13 amino acids. CDR1 and CDR2 (germline): SEHNR, FQNEAQ (reference sequence). The ends were cut back, 4 bases at V and 5 bases at J, with 9 bases in the middle. CDR3 protein: CASSYPGDNEQFF. For the CDR3, the DNA is TGTGCCAGCAGCTACCCGGGGGACAATGAGCAGTTCTTC.

The rearrangement uses TRBV30 and TRBJ1-5; a weak D match, TRBD1 (6 bases). This CDR3 comprises 14 residues. The V and J ends lost 0 bases and 6 bases respectively, with 12 bases between them. Per the germline V gene, CDR1 is GTSNPN and CDR2 is SVGIG (reference sequence). CDR3 bases: TGTGCCTGGAGTGTACAGGGCCGGGGTCAGCCCCAGCATTTT. This sequence encodes CAWSVQGRGQPQHF. Full variable domain (outside the CDR3, taken from reference TRBV30 and TRBJ1-5): SQTIHQWPATLVQPVGSPLSLECTVEGTSNPNLYWYRQAAGRGLQLLFYSVGIGQISSEVPQNLSASRPQDRQFILSSKKLLLSDSGFYLCAWSVQGRGQPQHFGDGTRLSIL.

The chain employs TRBV5-1 and TRBJ1-1; 7 bases align to TRBD1. The germline gives CDR1 SGHRS, CDR2 YFSETQ. Trimming took 2 bases from V and 4 from J; bases not matched to a gene: 8. CDR3 size: 15 residues. CDR3 residues: CASSLIPTGSTEAFF. In nucleotides, the CDR3 is TGCGCCAGCAGCTTAATTCCGACAGGGTCCACTGAAGCTTTCTTT.

This chain links TRBV5-1 with TRBJ1-4; D might be TRBD1 (6 bases). Germline CDR1 is SGHRS and CDR2 is YFSETQ. The CDR3 contains 14 residues. The V end was cut by 4 bases, the J end by 3 bases, with 10 bases between. The CDR3 bases are TGCGCCAGCAGCATGGACAGCTCTAATGAAAAACTGTTTTTT. Protein sequence: CASSMDSSNEKLFF.

This clone has just a few counts. The chain couples TRBV7-9 to TRBJ1-4; D uncertain. V shed 5 bases and J shed 2 bases, with 3 bases lying between them. The CDR3 runs 12 residues. The germline V gene encodes CDR1 SEHNR and CDR2 FQNEAQ (reference sequence). This CDR3 is CASSRTNEKLFF. The CDR3 bases are TGTGCCAGCAGCCGGACTAATGAAAAACTGTTTTTT.

The chain is built from TRBV2 and TRBJ1-3; TRBD1 matches at 8 bases. V lost 5 bases to trimming and J lost 2 bases; unmatched junction nucleotides: 2. Germline V CDR1 and CDR2: SNHLY, FYNNEI. The CDR3 spans 14 residues. The CDR3 sequence: CASSQQGAGNTIYF. Written as DNA, the CDR3 is TGTGCCAGCAGTCAACAGGGGGCTGGAAACACCATATATTTT.

V gene TRBV19 combines with J gene TRBJ1-1; TRBD1 aligns across 8 bases. V lost 10 bases, J lost 1 base, and 14 bases stayed unmatched. This CDR3 region has 16 residues. Germline-derived CDR1 and CDR2 are LNHDA and SQIVND (reference sequence). The CDR3 spells CATWTGSSPGNTEAFF. CDR3 coding DNA: TGTGCCACCTGGACAGGGAGCTCCCCAGGGAACACTGAAGCTTTCTTT.

The chain recombines TRBV19 with TRBJ2-5; 7 bases are shared with TRBD2. Per the germline V gene, CDR1 is LNHDA and CDR2 is SQIVND (reference sequence). The CDR3 spans 13 residues. After removal of 10 bases from V and 0 bases from J, the junction contained 5 bases not matched to a gene. The CDR3 coding sequence is TGTGCCACTGCCGCGGGAGACCAAGAGACCCAGTACTTC. Its protein is CATAAGDQETQYF.

This clone was seen a few times. V usage is TRBV28 and J usage is TRBJ2-7; 8 nucleotides agree with TRBD1. The CDR3 has 16 residues. Germline CDR1 reads MDHEN; CDR2 reads SYDVKM. V lost 5 bases, J lost 2 bases, and 11 bases stayed unmatched. CDR3 DNA sequence: TGTGCCAGCAGTACTCAGGGGGCAGGCCACCCCTACGAGCAGTACTTC. Encoded protein: CASSTQGAGHPYEQYF. The full variable domain, rest sourced from reference TRBV28 and TRBJ2-7, is DVKVTQSSRYLVKRTGEKVFLECVQDMDHENMFWYRQDPGLGLRLIYFSYDVKMKEKGDIPEGYSVSREKKERFSLILESASTNQTSMYLCASSTQGAGHPYEQYFGPGTRLTVT.

This clone was counted a few times. The chain joins TRBV7-2 to TRBJ1-5; 12 bases are a match to TRBD1. The CDR3 loop spans 14 amino acids. V lost 5 bases to trimming and J lost 6 bases; unmatched junction nucleotides: 2. Per germline, CDR1 SGHTA and CDR2 FQGNSA. In DNA form, the CDR3 reads TGTGCCAGCAGCCTGGGACAGGGGGCTCAGCCCCAGCATTTT. Translation gives CASSLGQGAQPQHF. The full variable domain, completed using reference TRBV7-2 and TRBJ1-5, is GAGVSQSPSNKVTEKGKDVELRCDPISGHTALYWYRQSLGQGLEFLIYFQGNSAPDKSGLPSDRFSAERTGGSVSTLTIQRTQQEDSAVYLCASSLGQGAQPQHFGDGTRLSIL.

The chain employs TRBV5-1 and TRBJ1-4; D ambiguous. Germline V lookup: CDR1 SGHRS, CDR2 YFSETQ. V lost 4 bases, J lost 0 bases, and 10 bases lay in between. This CDR3 contains 15 residues. The CDR3 spells CASSPPGATNEKLFF. CDR3 nucleotides: TGCGCCAGCAGCCCCCCGGGAGCAACTAATGAAAAACTGTTTTTT. Drawing the rest from reference TRBV5-1 and TRBJ1-4, the complete variable domain is KAGVTQTPRYLIKTRGQQVTLSCSPISGHRSVSWYQQTPGQGLQFLFEYFSETQRNKGNFPGRFSGRQFSNSRSEMNVSTLELGDSALYLCASSPPGATNEKLFFGSGTQLSVL.

This chain uses TRBV28 with TRBJ2-1, with 9 bases identical to TRBD2. This CDR3 is built from 18 residues. The germline CDR1 and CDR2 sequences are MDHEN and SYDVKM. V dropped 6 bases and J dropped 1; count of bases not matched to a gene: 13. The CDR3 spells CASSAGTSRFESYNEQFF. CDR3 DNA sequence: TGTGCCAGCAGCGCCGGGACTAGCCGATTCGAGTCCTACAATGAGCAGTTCTTC.

This chain connects TRBV19 to TRBJ2-2; TRBD1 matches 7 bases. The trim removed 4 bases at V and 2 bases at J, leaving 4 bases unmatched. This CDR3 has 15 residues. Germline lookup yields CDR1 LNHDA and CDR2 SQIVND (reference sequence). The CDR3 sequence: CASSKGTVNTGELFF. In nucleotides, the CDR3 is TGTGCCAGTAGTAAGGGGACAGTCAACACCGGGGAGCTGTTTTTT.

This sequence joins TRBV2 and TRBJ1-4, with 9 nucleotides matching TRBD1. The CDR3 is 14 residues long. V shed 6 bases and J 1 base; nucleotides not matched to a gene: 0. CDR1 and CDR2 (germline): SNHLY, FYNNEI. CDR3 in amino acids: CASRGQGTNEKLFF. CDR3 bases: TGTGCCAGCAGGGGACAGGGAACTAATGAAAAACTGTTTTTT.

V usage is TRBV27 and J usage is TRBJ2-1; tentative D call: TRBD1 (6 bases). This CDR3 has 15 amino acids. CDR1 MNHEY and CDR2 SMNVEV come from the germline V gene (reference sequence). The V end was cut by 6 bases, the J end by 1 base, with 13 bases between. CDR3 DNA: TGTGCCAGCAGCTCCTACAGGGATTCCTACAATGAGCAGTTCTTC. It is translated as CASSSYRDSYNEQFF.

The rearrangement links TRBV19 to TRBJ2-1; 7 bases match TRBD1. The CDR3 extends over 15 amino acids. Germline V gene sequence: CDR1 LNHDA, CDR2 SQIVND (reference sequence). With 3 bases clipped from V and 3 bases from J, the junction kept 5 bases outside the gene matches. In DNA form, the CDR3 reads TGTGCCAGTAGTATTGTGGACAGGCTCTACAATGAGCAGTTCTTC. This gives the protein CASSIVDRLYNEQFF.

The chain employs TRBV6-5 and TRBJ1-1; D unresolved. From germline, CDR1 is MNHEY and CDR2 SVGAGI. The germline V and J ends were trimmed by 5 bases and 5 bases, with 6 bases remaining between them. This CDR3 comprises 11 residues. CDR3 amino acids: CASSPGTEAFF. For the CDR3, the DNA is TGTGCCAGCAGTCCGGGGACTGAAGCTTTCTTT.

This sequence joins TRBV2 and TRBJ1-2; 8 bases match TRBD1. After removal of 5 bases from V and 0 bases from J, the junction contained 2 bases not matched to a gene. This CDR3 spans 14 amino acids. Germline V CDR1 and CDR2: SNHLY, FYNNEI. CDR3 in DNA: TGTGCCAGCAGTCTGACAGGGGCTAACTATGGCTACACCTTC. It yields the protein CASSLTGANYGYTF.

V is TRBV25-1 and J is TRBJ2-5; TRBD2 is a possible D gene (5 bases). CDR1 is MGHDK and CDR2 is SYGVNS in the germline V gene. CDR3 length: 15 residues. Trimming pared 1 base from V and 2 bases from J, leaving 11 bases between. This CDR3 reads CASSELLGRQETQYF. CDR3 coding DNA: TGTGCCAGCAGTGAATTATTGGGGAGACAAGAGACCCAGTACTTC. Together with reference TRBV25-1 and TRBJ2-5, the CDR3 gives the full variable domain: EADIYQTPRYLVIGTGKKITLECSQTMGHDKMYWYQQDPGMELHLIHYSYGVNSTEKGDLSSESTVSRIRTEHFPLTLESARPSHTSQYLCASSELLGRQETQYFGPGTRLLVL.

The chain employs TRBV6-1 and TRBJ2-1; possible D gene TRBD1, 6 bases. Germline V CDR1 and CDR2: MNHNS, SASEGT. V was pared by 5 bases and J by 10 bases, with 12 bases between. CDR3 length: 12 amino acids. The CDR3 bases are TGTGCCAGCAGTTTAAACGACAGGGAGCAGTTCTTC. This encodes CASSLNDREQFF.

This clone was picked up many times. V usage is TRBV9 and J usage is TRBJ2-2; D gene uncertain. This CDR3 is 17 amino acids long. Germline V gene data show CDR1 as SGDLS and CDR2 as YYNGEE. V was cut by 0 bases and J by 6 bases, with 18 bases left in between. CDR3: CASSVELRMLPSGELFF. Here the CDR3 DNA reads TGTGCCAGCAGCGTAGAGCTCCGAATGCTTCCCTCCGGGGAGCTGTTTTTT.

This clone was observed once. The chain uses TRBV27 and TRBJ2-7; the D gene is possibly TRBD2 (5 bases). Germline CDR1 and CDR2: MNHEY and SMNVEV (reference sequence). V was pared by 2 bases and J by 0 bases, with 11 bases between. The CDR3 length is 15 residues. Written as DNA, the CDR3 is TGTGCCAGCAGTTTAAAGTCTGGGAGCTCCTACGAGCAGTACTTC. It translates to CASSLKSGSSYEQYF.

V is TRBV30 and J is TRBJ2-6; maybe TRBD2 (5 bases). Germline V lookup: CDR1 GTSNPN, CDR2 SVGIG (reference sequence). Trimming took off 1 base at V and 2 bases at J, with 6 bases between the two ends. The CDR3 length is 14 residues. This CDR3 is CAWSAGTGANVLTF. The CDR3 DNA reads TGTGCCTGGAGTGCCGGGACTGGGGCCAACGTCCTGACTTTC.